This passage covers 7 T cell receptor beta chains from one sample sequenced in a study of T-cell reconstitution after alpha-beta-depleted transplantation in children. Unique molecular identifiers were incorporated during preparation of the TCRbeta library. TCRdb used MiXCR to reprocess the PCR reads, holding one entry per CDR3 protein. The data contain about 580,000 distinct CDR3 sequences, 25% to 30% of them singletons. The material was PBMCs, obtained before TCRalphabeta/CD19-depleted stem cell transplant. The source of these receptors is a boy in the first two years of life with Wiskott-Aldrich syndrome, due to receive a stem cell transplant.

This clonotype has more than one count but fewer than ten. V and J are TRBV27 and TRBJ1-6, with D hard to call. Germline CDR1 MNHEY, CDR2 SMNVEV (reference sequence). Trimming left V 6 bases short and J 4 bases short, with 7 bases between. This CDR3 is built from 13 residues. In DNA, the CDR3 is TGTGCCAGCAGGGCCGTTTATAATTCACCCCTCCACTTT. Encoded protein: CASRAVYNSPLHF.

The CDR3 sequence: CASSPGGDLLSLLNTEAFF. Here the CDR3 DNA reads TGCGCCAGCAGCCCTGGGGGGGACCTACTTTCACTACTGAACACTGAAGCTTTCTTT. The chain is built from TRBV5-1 and TRBJ1-1, with D tentatively TRBD1 (5 bases). The CDR3 consists of 19 residues. Germline assignment: CDR1 SGHRS and CDR2 YFSETQ. The V end lost 4 bases, the J end lost 0 bases, and 25 bases lay between the germline ends.

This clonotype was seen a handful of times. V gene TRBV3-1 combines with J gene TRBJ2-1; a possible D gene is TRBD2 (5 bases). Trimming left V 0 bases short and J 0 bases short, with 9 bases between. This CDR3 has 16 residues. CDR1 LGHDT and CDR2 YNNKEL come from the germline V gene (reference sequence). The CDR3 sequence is CASSQDRGVSYNEQFF. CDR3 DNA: TGTGCCAGCAGCCAAGATCGGGGTGTCTCCTACAATGAGCAGTTCTTC.

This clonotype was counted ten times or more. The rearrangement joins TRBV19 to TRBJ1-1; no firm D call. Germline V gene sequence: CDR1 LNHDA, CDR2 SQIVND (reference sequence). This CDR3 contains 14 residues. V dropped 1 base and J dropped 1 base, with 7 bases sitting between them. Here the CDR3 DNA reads TGTGCCAGTAGTATAGGAGTGGGGAACACTGAAGCTTTCTTT. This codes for CASSIGVGNTEAFF.

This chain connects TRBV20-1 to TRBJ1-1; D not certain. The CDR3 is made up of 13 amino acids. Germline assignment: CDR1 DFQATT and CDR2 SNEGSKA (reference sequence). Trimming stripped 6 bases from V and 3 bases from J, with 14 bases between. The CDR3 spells CSAVRGVDTEAFF. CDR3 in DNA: TGCAGTGCCGTCCGCGGGGTAGACACTGAAGCTTTCTTT.

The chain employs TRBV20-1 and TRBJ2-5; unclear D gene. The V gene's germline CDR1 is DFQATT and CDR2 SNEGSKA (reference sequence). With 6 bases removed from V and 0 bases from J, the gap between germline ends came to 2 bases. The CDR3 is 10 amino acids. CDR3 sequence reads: CSANQETQYF. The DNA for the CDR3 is TGCAGTGCAAACCAAGAGACCCAGTACTTC.

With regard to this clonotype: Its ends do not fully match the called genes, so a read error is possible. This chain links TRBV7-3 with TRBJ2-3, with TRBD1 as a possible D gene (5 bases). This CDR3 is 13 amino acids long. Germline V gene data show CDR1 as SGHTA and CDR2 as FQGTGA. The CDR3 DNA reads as TGTGCCAGCAGCTTAACAGTGACAGATATGCAGTATTTT. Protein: CASSLTVTDMQYF.